Presented here are 21 T cell receptor beta chains from one specimen sequenced in a study of blood T cells in healthy people across ages. A second PCR, run for about 7 to 11 cycles, used a sample-barcoded 5' primer plus a J-beta primer mix. TCRdb reprocessed the 5' RACE reads with MiXCR, giving one entry per CDR3 protein. The sample records fewer than 800,000 distinct CDR3 sequences, roughly 32% being singletons. Sequenced input: blood. These receptors came from a woman of 80 years or more in good health.

The chain combines TRBV7-3 with TRBJ2-1; D is perhaps TRBD1 (6 bases). Trimming shortened V by 0 bases and J by 6 bases, and 15 bases separated the two germline ends. The CDR3 extends over 16 amino acids. Per the germline V gene, CDR1 is SGHTA and CDR2 is FQGTGA. The CDR3: CASSLTPGQYVNEQFF. The CDR3 DNA is TGTGCCAGCAGCTTAACGCCGGGACAATACGTCAATGAGCAGTTCTTC.

The genes are TRBV20-1 and TRBJ2-7; 9 bases align to TRBD2. Germline trimming cut 2 bases from V and 2 bases from J; bases unmatched to any gene: 4. CDR3 size: 14 residues. The V gene's germline CDR1 is DFQATT and CDR2 SNEGSKA (reference sequence). CDR3 protein: CSARPAGGTYEQYF. CDR3 coding DNA: TGCAGTGCTAGACCAGCGGGGGGTACCTACGAGCAGTACTTC.

This clonotype has ten or more counts. The CDR3 protein is CASRDTGRDEQFF. Here the CDR3 DNA reads TGTGCCAGCAGGGATACAGGGCGCGATGAGCAGTTCTTC. J is TRBJ2-1 and V is TRBV27, with a weak D call TRBD1 (6 bases). The CDR3 spans 13 residues. V lost 6 bases to trimming and J lost 8 bases, with 14 bases between them. Per germline, CDR1 MNHEY and CDR2 SMNVEV (reference sequence).

The chain uses TRBV12-3 or TRBV12-4 and TRBJ2-7; 7 bases fit TRBD1. V was clipped by 3 bases and J by 6 bases; unmatched bases: 8. The CDR3 has 14 residues. Written as DNA, the CDR3 is TGTGCCAGCAGTTTGTCCACAGGGGCGATCGAGCAGTACTTC. Its protein is CASSLSTGAIEQYF.

In its sample, this clonotype was seen many times. The chain couples TRBV24-1 to TRBJ2-3; TRBD1 matches at 11 bases. The ends lost 8 bases at V and 6 bases at J; junction bases unmatched: 6. The CDR3 covers 14 residues. Germline values: CDR1 KGHDR, CDR2 SFDVKD. Here the CDR3 DNA reads TGTGCCACCATGGGGACAGGGGGAGTCGATACGCAGTATTTT. It specifies CATMGTGGVDTQYF.

This clonotype was recorded at least ten times. V is TRBV5-6 and J is TRBJ2-7, with 8 bases identical to TRBD2. The trim removed 2 bases at V and 0 bases at J, leaving 7 bases unmatched. This CDR3 has 16 amino acids. Germline V gene lookup returns CDR1 SGHDT and CDR2 YYEEEE. This chain's CDR3 is CASSLSYGGDSYEQYF. CDR3 nucleotide sequence: TGTGCCAGCAGCTTATCCTACGGGGGGGACTCCTACGAGCAGTACTTC.

This clonotype occurred a few times. The genes are TRBV20-1 and TRBJ2-3, with 11 bases lining up with TRBD2. The J segment lost 4 bases and the V segment lost 0 bases, leaving 12 bases of the junction unmatched. The CDR3 loop spans 18 amino acids. Per the germline V gene, CDR1 is DFQATT and CDR2 is SNEGSKA (reference sequence). The CDR3: CSARDFNLAGGRADTQYF. CDR3 DNA: TGCAGTGCTAGAGATTTCAACCTAGCGGGGGGACGGGCAGATACGCAGTATTTT.

The table lists this clonotype with many counts. The V and J genes are TRBV10-3 and TRBJ2-1; 8 bases agree with TRBD1. CDR1 and CDR2 from the germline V gene are ENHRY and SYGVKD. There are 16 residues in the CDR3. With 6 bases clipped from V and 5 bases from J, the junction kept 12 bases outside the gene matches. This CDR3 reads CAIREGARGLNNEQFF. The CDR3, as DNA: TGTGCCATCAGGGAGGGTGCCAGGGGGCTCAACAATGAGCAGTTCTTC.

This clonotype was counted many times. This chain links TRBV7-2 with TRBJ2-3, with TRBD2 matching 13 bases. Germline V gene data show CDR1 as SGHTA and CDR2 as FQGNSA. The ends lost 1 base at V and 4 bases at J; junction bases unmatched: 8. This CDR3 comprises 18 residues. CDR3 loop: CASSLVGTSGGAADTQYF. In nucleotides, the CDR3 is TGTGCCAGCAGCTTAGTGGGTACTAGCGGGGGGGCCGCAGATACGCAGTATTTT. Full variable domain (missing parts from reference TRBV7-2 and TRBJ2-3): GAGVSQSPSNKVTEKGKDVELRCDPISGHTALYWYRQSLGQGLEFLIYFQGNSAPDKSGLPSDRFSAERTGGSVSTLTIQRTQQEDSAVYLCASSLVGTSGGAADTQYFGPGTRLTVL.

This clonotype was counted many times. The chain employs TRBV7-2 and TRBJ1-6, with a weak D call TRBD1 (6 bases). The CDR3 has 16 amino acids. In germline, CDR1 is SGHTA, CDR2 FQGNSA. V was pared by 5 bases and J by 5 bases, with 16 bases between. CDR3 in DNA: TGTGCCAGCAGCCCAACAGGGCACACCGATAATTCACCCCTCCACTTT. Protein: CASSPTGHTDNSPLHF.

As for this clonotype: An end of the junction differs from the germline gene, which may be a read error. The chain couples TRBV30 to TRBJ1-4; D unclear. The CDR3 length is 13 residues. Germline V gives CDR1 GTSNPN, CDR2 SVGIG (reference sequence). CDR3 residues: CAWDGRANEKRFF. The CDR3 nucleotides read TGTGCCTGGGACGGACGGGCTAATGAAAAACGGTTTTTT.

In the case of this clonotype: A much larger clonotype is one base distant, so this may be a read error. The rearrangement links TRBV6-1 to TRBJ2-1; 10 bases map to TRBD1. CDR1 and CDR2 (germline): MNHNS, SASEGT. The CDR3 covers 17 residues. The CDR3 DNA follows: TGTGCCAGCACCCCACCCCCTGACAGGGGGCACTACAATGGGCAGTTCTTC. Protein sequence: CASTPPPDRGHYNGQFF.

The chain couples TRBV7-3 to TRBJ2-1; possibly TRBD1 for D (5 bases). The CDR3 totals 13 residues. Between the trimmed V and J ends, which lost 3 bases and 6 bases, there was a span of 9 bases. The V gene's germline CDR1 is SGHTA and CDR2 FQGTGA. CDR3 region: CASSFLQGNEQFF. The CDR3 bases are TGTGCCAGCAGCTTCCTCCAGGGCAATGAGCAGTTCTTC.

This clonotype was observed many times. The chain combines TRBV6-1 with TRBJ1-2, with D tentatively TRBD1 (6 bases). CDR3 size: 16 residues. The germline CDR1 and CDR2 sequences are MNHNS and SASEGT. V dropped 6 bases and J dropped 8 bases, with 25 bases sitting between them. The CDR3 loop is CASSVFSNAGDGGYTF. As DNA, the CDR3 is TGTGCCAGCAGCGTTTTCTCTAATGCAGGGGACGGGGGCTACACCTTC.

In this sample, this clonotype turned up many times. A much more abundant neighbour one base away suggests this may be a read error. The chain uses TRBV9 and TRBJ2-6, with a tentative D call TRBD2 (6 bases). This CDR3 is built from 15 residues. The V gene's germline CDR1 is SGDLS and CDR2 YYNGEE. CDR3 sequence: CASSRAFGGANVRTF. The CDR3 nucleotides are TGTGCCAGCAGCAGGGCCTTTGGAGGGGCCAACGTCCGGACTTTC.

There are many counts of this clonotype. The chain recombines TRBV7-2 with TRBJ1-2; the D gene is possibly TRBD1 (6 bases). CDR3 size: 13 residues. V was trimmed by 3 bases and J by 5 bases, leaving 10 bases between them. The germline V gene has CDR1 SGHTA and CDR2 FQGNSA. This chain's CDR3 is CASSLGTRYGYTF. The DNA of the CDR3 is TGTGCCAGCAGCTTGGGGACAAGATATGGCTACACCTTC.

Comments on this clonotype: This sequence may be a read error, since a much larger clone differs from it by one base. The CDR3 sequence: CSVVHARGGGGGGTQYF. For the CDR3, the DNA is TGCAGCGTTGTTCACGCCCGGGGCGGGGGGGGAGGAGGTACGCAGTATTTT. This rearrangement joins TRBV29-1 to TRBJ2-3; 9 bases are a match to TRBD2. Germline V gene lookup returns CDR1 SQVTM and CDR2 ANQGSEA. Germline trimming cut 4 bases from V and 8 bases from J; bases unmatched to any gene: 19. CDR3 length: 17 amino acids.

In its sample, this clonotype was seen a few times. The chain joins TRBV7-2 to TRBJ1-4; D might be TRBD1 (6 bases). Trimming cost V 6 bases and J 7 bases, with 18 bases left between them. Germline V gene sequence: CDR1 SGHTA, CDR2 FQGNSA. There are 15 residues in the CDR3. Written as DNA, the CDR3 is TGTGCCAGCAGTCCCGGTGGGGGAGGGGGTGAAAAACTGTTTTTT. This gives the protein CASSPGGGGGEKLFF.

This clonotype was seen repeatedly, ten times or more. The chain is built from TRBV5-1 and TRBJ1-1; 11 bases line up with TRBD1. The junction had 13 bases not matched to a gene; V was cut back by 3 bases and J by 3 bases. CDR1 SGHRS and CDR2 YFSETQ come from the germline V gene. The CDR3 sequence is 18 residues long. For the CDR3, the DNA is TGCGCCAGCAGCTCCTATGGACAGGGGGCGAGGCCGGACACTGAAGCTTTCTTT. Its protein product is CASSSYGQGARPDTEAFF.

There are many counts of this clonotype. The chain recombines TRBV7-2 with TRBJ2-3; no clear D. The CDR3 runs 12 residues. Trimming took off 1 base at V and 10 bases at J, with 9 bases between the two ends. Germline CDR1 reads SGHTA; CDR2 reads FQGNSA. The CDR3 reads CASSLEVSAQYF. The CDR3, as DNA: TGTGCCAGCAGCTTAGAAGTAAGTGCGCAGTATTTT.

In its sample, this clonotype was seen a few times. The chain combines TRBV7-2 with TRBJ2-3; D is uncertain. V was pared by 2 bases and J by 6 bases, with 9 bases between. Germline loops: CDR1 SGHTA, CDR2 FQGNSA. The CDR3 contains 13 residues. The CDR3, as DNA: TGTGCCAGCAGCTTACGGGTGTGGGATACGCAGTATTTT. Amino acid sequence: CASSLRVWDTQYF.